These 23 T cell receptor beta chains came from one sample sequenced in a study of post-analysis software for immune sequencing data. Unique molecular identifiers featured in each of the TCR beta cDNA libraries. TCRdb re-derived calls from the PCR reads in MiXCR, one entry per CDR3 protein. The sample holds approximately 250,000 distinct CDR3 sequences; 35% to 40% are singletons and the top ten take approximately 4.6%. No antigen has been identified for these receptors. Study conclusions and caveats: Patients had higher frequencies than controls of roughly five TRBV segments, including TRBV5-6, TRBV5-1 and TRBV20-1.

Source material: blood. These receptors were obtained from a girl aged 5-17 years with multiple sclerosis.

V usage is TRBV7-2 and J usage is TRBJ2-5; D remains ambiguous. The J call is doubtful: the DNA matches TRBJ2-7 better. The CDR3 has 12 amino acids. CDR1 SGHTA and CDR2 FQGNSA come from the germline V gene. CDR3 sequence: CASSLMSYEQYF. CDR3 in DNA: TGTGCCAGCAGCTTAATGTCGTACGAGCAGTACTTC.

For this clonotype: A read error may account for a junction end that differs from germline. V and J are TRBV6-2 or TRBV6-3 and TRBJ2-7; D unclear. Looked up from germline, CDR1 is MNHEY and CDR2 is SVGEGT. This CDR3 has 13 amino acids. CDR3 in amino acids: CASRGRTYYGQYF. CDR3 coding DNA: TGTGCCAGCAGAGGCAGGACCTACTACGGGCAGTACTTC.

This clonotype occurred many times. The chain couples TRBV5-1 to TRBJ2-3; 7 positions agree with TRBD1. Germline loops: CDR1 SGHRS, CDR2 YFSETQ. This CDR3 has 16 amino acids. The ends lost 3 bases at V and 2 bases at J; junction bases unmatched: 9. CDR3 DNA sequence: TGCGCCAGCAGCTCCCCACCCGACAGGGACACAGATACGCAGTATTTT. This encodes CASSSPPDRDTDTQYF.

The CDR3 DNA is TGTGCCAGCAGCTTGCGGAGGGCCGTAGTGAATGAGCAGTTCTTC. Amino acid sequence: CASSLRRAVVNEQFF. The rearrangement uses TRBV7-9 and TRBJ2-1; D is perhaps TRBD2 (6 bases). Germline CDR1 is SEHNR and CDR2 is FQNEAQ (reference sequence). Trimming took 3 bases from V and 7 from J, leaving 16 bases between them. CDR3 length: 15 amino acids.

The rearrangement joins TRBV7-9 to TRBJ1-2; D call uncertain. CDR3 length: 12 residues. The V end lost 3 bases, the J end lost 5 bases, and 7 bases lay between the germline ends. Germline CDR1 is SEHNR and CDR2 is FQNEAQ (reference sequence). CDR3 coding DNA: TGTGCCAGCAGCTTGACCTTTTATGGCTACACCTTC. The encoded protein is CASSLTFYGYTF.

The V and J genes are TRBV14 and TRBJ1-4; D perhaps matches TRBD1 (6 bases). V dropped 3 bases and J dropped 7 bases, with 9 bases sitting between them. The V gene's germline CDR1 is SGHDN and CDR2 FVKESK. The CDR3 has 13 amino acids. CDR3 residues: CASSQGAIEKLFF. The DNA of the CDR3 is TGTGCCAGCAGCCAGGGGGCGATTGAAAAACTGTTTTTT.

The chain uses TRBV10-3 and TRBJ2-7, with D possibly TRBD2 on 6 matching bases. The CDR3 is 14 amino acids. CDR1 and CDR2 (germline): ENHRY, SYGVKD. The V and J ends lost 3 bases and 5 bases respectively, with 14 bases between them. The CDR3 nucleotides are TGTGCCATCAGTGAAAGGGAGCGGGCCAACGAGCAGTACTTC. Its translation: CAISERERANEQYF.

As concerns this clonotype: A much larger clone lies a single base off, so this may be a read error. The V call is TRBV25-1, the J call TRBJ2-5; 15 bases are shared with TRBD2. The CDR3 is 15 amino acids. The ends lost 9 bases at V and 11 bases at J; junction bases unmatched: 13. Germline V gene sequence: CDR1 MGHDK, CDR2 SYGVNS. The CDR3 DNA reads TGTGCCAGTAGCTTAGGGACTAGCGGGAGGAATGAGCAGTACTTC. Protein: CASSLGTSGRNEQYF.

This clonotype was recorded at least ten times. The gene calls are TRBV20-1 and TRBJ2-1, with D unresolved. CDR3 length equals 12 residues. Germline loops: CDR1 DFQATT, CDR2 SNEGSKA (reference sequence). Trimming removed 3 bases from V and 10 bases from J, with 13 bases in between. CDR3 bases: TGCAGTGCTAGGATAGCCCTTCTCGAGCAGTTCTTC. Encoded protein: CSARIALLEQFF.

The chain links TRBV5-1 to TRBJ2-5; 9 nucleotides agree with TRBD2. Germline V lookup: CDR1 SGHRS, CDR2 YFSETQ. The CDR3 runs to 15 residues. V was pared by 4 bases and J by 1 base, with 5 bases of the junction left unmatched. Here the CDR3 reads CASSLYSGSQETQYF. Written as DNA, the CDR3 is TGCGCCAGCAGCCTATATAGCGGGAGCCAAGAGACCCAGTACTTC. Drawing the rest from reference TRBV5-1 and TRBJ2-5, the complete variable domain is KAGVTQTPRYLIKTRGQQVTLSCSPISGHRSVSWYQQTPGQGLQFLFEYFSETQRNKGNFPGRFSGRQFSNSRSEMNVSTLELGDSALYLCASSLYSGSQETQYFGPGTRLLVL.

The CDR3 here is CASSRSGRFNEQYF. DNA for the CDR3: TGTGCCAGCAGCAGAAGCGGGAGATTCAATGAGCAGTACTTC. V usage is TRBV27 and J usage is TRBJ2-5; 8 nucleotides agree with TRBD2. V lost 6 bases to trimming and J lost 11 bases; unmatched junction nucleotides: 14. This CDR3 has 14 residues. The germline V gene has CDR1 MNHEY and CDR2 SMNVEV (reference sequence).

This clonotype was detected many times. The genes are TRBV9 and TRBJ2-1, with D perhaps matching TRBD2 (7 bases). Germline CDR1 SGDLS, CDR2 YYNGEE. V lost 4 bases to trimming and J lost 6 bases, with 14 bases between them. The CDR3 covers 14 residues. As DNA, the CDR3 is TGTGCCAGCAGCTACGGGGGGCTAGGCAATGAGCAGTTCTTC. This sequence encodes CASSYGGLGNEQFF. The full variable domain, with the rest looked up from reference TRBV9 and TRBJ2-1, is DSGVTQTPKHLITATGQRVTLRCSPRSGDLSVYWYQQSLDQGLQFLIQYYNGEERAKGNILERFSAQQFPDLHSELNLSSLELGDSALYFCASSYGGLGNEQFFGPGTRLTVL.

This sequence joins TRBV7-2 and TRBJ2-1, with 9 bases aligning to TRBD1. The CDR3 is 15 residues long. From germline, CDR1 is SGHTA and CDR2 FQGNSA. After removal of 5 bases from V and 4 bases from J, the junction contained 6 bases not matched to a gene. CDR3 DNA sequence: TGTGCCAGCAGCACGACAGGGGGATATTACAATGAGCAGTTCTTC. Translating it yields CASSTTGGYYNEQFF.

V and J are TRBV12-3 or TRBV12-4 and TRBJ2-1, with D tentatively TRBD1 (5 bases). V gave up 3 bases and J gave up 6 bases, with 15 bases separating them. CDR3 size: 15 residues. The DNA of the CDR3 is TGTGCCAGCAGTTTGGATGCTTTGGGGCTCAATGAGCAGTTCTTC. This gives the protein CASSLDALGLNEQFF.

This clonotype was observed a few times. CDR3 bases: TGTGCCGTCGGGCTAGGAAATTACGAGCAGTACTTC. Protein: CAVGLGNYEQYF. The genes are TRBV10-3 and TRBJ2-7; no clear D. Germline-derived CDR1 and CDR2 are ENHRY and SYGVKD. The CDR3 has 12 amino acids. V gave up 11 bases and J gave up 4 bases, with 15 bases separating them.

This clonotype was observed a single time. The V gene is TRBV14, the J gene TRBJ2-4, with TRBD1 matching over 8 bases. Gene TRBJ2-7 matches the end of the DNA better, so the J call may be wrong. Germline CDR1 SGHDN, CDR2 FVKESK. This CDR3 has 13 residues. In nucleotides, the CDR3 is TGTGCCAGCAGTTGGACAGGGTTCTCCGAGCAGTACTTC. It codes for CASSWTGFSEQYF.

This clonotype has only a few counts. J is TRBJ2-2 and V is TRBV28, with 12 bases fitting TRBD2. The CDR3 covers 17 residues. V was clipped by 5 bases and J by 6 bases; unmatched bases: 10. The germline V gene encodes CDR1 MDHEN and CDR2 SYDVKM. CDR3 sequence reads: CASSPPTSGSIPGELFF. Here the CDR3 DNA reads TGTGCCAGCAGTCCCCCGACTAGCGGGAGCATACCCGGGGAGCTGTTTTTT.

Here the CDR3 DNA reads TGTGCCAGCAGTTTAGCGCTCCGGGATTGGTATGGCTACACCTTC. This gives the protein CASSLALRDWYGYTF. V and J are TRBV12-3 or TRBV12-4 and TRBJ1-2; D is uncertain. V was cut by 0 bases and J by 5 bases, with 13 bases left in between. This CDR3 contains 15 residues.

Only a few counts were recorded for this clonotype. The gene calls are TRBV20-1 and TRBJ1-3; 8 nucleotides line up with TRBD1. The germline gives CDR1 DFQATT, CDR2 SNEGSKA (reference sequence). J lost 4 bases, V lost 1 base, and 0 bases had no gene match. The CDR3 sequence is 13 residues long. The CDR3 spells CSARGTGGNTIYF. In nucleotides, the CDR3 is TGCAGTGCTAGAGGGACAGGGGGAAACACCATATATTTT.

This clonotype was detected ten times or more. The genes are TRBV20-1 and TRBJ1-2, with D perhaps matching TRBD1 (5 bases). The germline V and J ends were trimmed by 0 bases and 2 bases, with 16 bases remaining between them. CDR1 and CDR2 from the germline V gene are DFQATT and SNEGSKA (reference sequence). The CDR3 is 16 residues long. This CDR3 reads CSARERGQTPNYGYTF. For the CDR3, the DNA is TGCAGTGCTAGAGAGAGGGGCCAAACTCCAAACTATGGCTACACCTTC.

In this sample, this clonotype turned up once. The rearrangement uses TRBV20-1 and TRBJ1-1; D is unclear. The CDR3 length is 8 residues. Trimming pared 6 bases from V and 7 bases from J, leaving 3 bases between. Per the germline V gene, CDR1 is DFQATT and CDR2 is SNEGSKA (reference sequence). CDR3 protein: CSALEAFF. The CDR3 DNA sequence: TGCAGTGCCCTTGAAGCTTTCTTT.

This clonotype was picked up many times. The chain joins TRBV5-1 to TRBJ1-2; D is perhaps TRBD1 (5 bases). Germline V gives CDR1 SGHRS, CDR2 YFSETQ. This CDR3 has 14 residues. V gave up 0 bases and J gave up 1 base, with 7 bases separating them. CDR3 loop: CASSLGQYNYGYTF. In nucleotides, the CDR3 is TGCGCCAGCAGCTTGGGACAGTATAACTATGGCTACACCTTC.

This clonotype was observed a handful of times. V and J are TRBV20-1 and TRBJ1-1; D is perhaps TRBD1 (6 bases). Germline CDR1 reads DFQATT; CDR2 reads SNEGSKA (reference sequence). Trimming took off 7 bases at V and 2 bases at J, with 17 bases between the two ends. This CDR3 region has 14 residues. The CDR3 sequence: CSGGNRALNTEAFF. The CDR3, as DNA: TGCAGTGGGGGGAACAGGGCCCTCAACACTGAAGCTTTCTTT.